Following are 19 T cell receptor beta chains from one sample sequenced in a study of T-cell reconstitution after alpha-beta-depleted transplantation in children. During its preparation, the TCRbeta library received unique molecular identifiers. TCRdb fed the PCR reads into MiXCR, producing one record per CDR3 protein. The sample records 600,000 to 800,000 distinct CDR3 sequences, roughly 14% being singletons. Material: PBMCs, obtained before TCRalphabeta/CD19-depleted stem cell transplant. These receptors were taken from a girl aged 2 to 10 with congenital amegakaryocytic thrombocytopenia, due to receive a stem cell transplant.

This clonotype appeared many times. V is TRBV20-1 and J is TRBJ2-2; 8 positions match TRBD2. Germline V gives CDR1 DFQATT, CDR2 SNEGSKA (reference sequence). The ends lost 3 bases at V and 7 bases at J; junction bases unmatched: 13. The length of the CDR3 is 16 residues. CDR3 residues: CSARAGTSGTDGELFF. CDR3 nucleotides: TGCAGTGCTAGGGCCGGGACTAGTGGCACGGACGGGGAGCTGTTTTTT.

The chain has TRBV20-1 and TRBJ2-7; 7 nucleotides line up with TRBD1. CDR3 length: 17 amino acids. V lost 0 bases, J lost 2 bases, and 13 bases stayed unmatched. Germline V gene data show CDR1 as DFQATT and CDR2 as SNEGSKA (reference sequence). In DNA form, the CDR3 reads TGCAGTGCTAGAGACGACGGGGACAGATGGCCCACCTACGAGCAGTACTTC. Residues: CSARDDGDRWPTYEQYF.

This clonotype was picked up many times. The rearrangement links TRBV7-9 to TRBJ2-7; a possible D gene is TRBD1 (6 bases). Germline loops: CDR1 SEHNR, CDR2 FQNEAQ (reference sequence). This CDR3 is built from 12 residues. Trimming took off 5 bases at V and 4 bases at J, with 9 bases between the two ends. The CDR3 coding sequence is TGTGCCAGCAGCGAACAGGGTTACGAGCAGTACTTC. It specifies CASSEQGYEQYF.

Comments on this clonotype: A much larger clone differs by one base, so this may be a read error. This chain connects TRBV5-5 to TRBJ2-1, with TRBD2 matching 9 bases. The CDR3 is 16 amino acids. The germline V gene has CDR1 SGHKS and CDR2 YYEKEE (reference sequence). This chain's CDR3 is CASTLYVAGAYNEQFF. The CDR3 DNA follows: TGTGCCAGCACCTTGTACGTAGCGGGAGCCTACAATGAGCAGTTCTTC.

This clonotype has ten or more counts. The chain couples TRBV20-1 to TRBJ2-1, with D tentatively TRBD1 (6 bases). The CDR3 has 14 residues. Per the germline V gene, CDR1 is DFQATT and CDR2 is SNEGSKA (reference sequence). Trimming shortened V by 3 bases and J by 4 bases, and 13 bases separated the two germline ends. DNA of the CDR3: TGCAGTGCTAGCCCCAGGGGCCCTTACAATGAGCAGTTCTTC. Its protein product is CSASPRGPYNEQFF.

This clonotype has at least ten counts. Its ends do not fully match the called genes, so a read error is possible. V is TRBV5-1 and J is TRBJ2-7; D might be TRBD2 (5 bases). Germline CDR1 reads SGHRS; CDR2 reads YFSETQ. The CDR3 length is 14 residues. CDR3 in amino acids: CASSLGSGSYEQYF. The CDR3 bases are TGTGCCAGCAGCTTAGGGAGTGGTTCCTACGAGCAGTACTTC.

CDR3 nucleotide sequence: TGTGCTAGTGGTTCGCTTGCGGTCGGGTTATTCTTT. This sequence encodes CASGSLAVGLFF. The rearrangement links TRBV12-5 to TRBJ1-1; D call uncertain. The germline V and J ends were trimmed by 4 bases and 14 bases, with 17 bases remaining between them. The CDR3 spans 12 residues. In germline, CDR1 is LGHNT, CDR2 FRNRAP. The full variable domain, with the rest looked up from reference TRBV12-5 and TRBJ1-1, is DARVTQTPRHKVTEMGQEVTMRCQPILGHNTVFWYRQTMMQGLELLAYFRNRAPLDDSGMPKDRFSAEMPDATLATLKIQPSEPRDSAVYFCASGSLAVGLFFGQGTRLTVV.

Regarding this clonotype: At one end the junction does not follow the germline gene, possibly because of a read error. V gene TRBV11-1 combines with J gene TRBJ2-6; either TRBD1 or TRBD2 may supply D (6 bases each). The CDR3 has 18 amino acids. Per germline, CDR1 SGHAT and CDR2 FQDESV (reference sequence). CDR3 amino acids: CASSLEGGPSSGANILTF. As DNA, the CDR3 is TGTGCCAGCAGCTTAGAGGGGGGACCTTCTTCTGGGGCCAACATCCTGACTTTC.

The chain employs TRBV20-1 and TRBJ2-1, with 11 bases matching TRBD2. Trimming cost V 3 bases and J 6 bases; bases outside gene matches: 13. The V gene's germline CDR1 is DFQATT and CDR2 SNEGSKA (reference sequence). CDR3 length: 17 amino acids. This CDR3 is CSASDGRLAGPGNEQFF. CDR3 in DNA: TGCAGTGCTAGCGATGGAAGACTAGCGGGACCGGGCAATGAGCAGTTCTTC.

This clonotype was seen more than once but under ten times. The rearrangement uses TRBV11-1 and TRBJ1-2, with D hard to call. The V gene's germline CDR1 is SGHAT and CDR2 FQDESV (reference sequence). V dropped 2 bases and J dropped 0 bases, with 19 bases sitting between them. The CDR3 extends over 18 amino acids. The CDR3 DNA follows: TGTGCCAGCAGCTTACTTGCGACAAGTGAGAGTGCTAACTATGGCTACACCTTC. This sequence encodes CASSLLATSESANYGYTF. The full variable domain, in which reference TRBV11-1 and TRBJ1-2 provide the parts outside the CDR3, is EAEVAQSPRYKITEKSQAVAFWCDPISGHATLYWYRQILGQGPELLVQFQDESVVDDSQLPKDRFSAERLKGVDSTLKIQPAELGDSAMYLCASSLLATSESANYGYTFGSGTRLTVV.

This clonotype occurred many times. The CDR3 coding sequence is TGTGCCAGCAGTCGAGGGGGCAACGGTGAAAAACTGTTTTTT. Translation: CASSRGGNGEKLFF. The chain is built from TRBV27 and TRBJ1-4; 7 positions agree with TRBD1. The CDR3 extends over 14 amino acids. Looked up from germline, CDR1 is MNHEY and CDR2 is SMNVEV (reference sequence). Germline trimming cut 5 bases from V and 7 bases from J; bases unmatched to any gene: 7.

This rearrangement joins TRBV7-6 to TRBJ2-2; D may match TRBD1 or TRBD2 (5 bases each). The CDR3 runs 15 residues. Trimming removed 2 bases from V and 3 bases from J, with 10 bases in between. Per the germline V gene, CDR1 is SGHVS and CDR2 is FNYEAQ. The CDR3 protein is CASSLLGEYTGELFF. The CDR3 DNA sequence: TGTGCCAGCAGCTTACTGGGGGAGTACACCGGGGAGCTGTTTTTT.

This clonotype appeared many times. V usage is TRBV20-1 and J usage is TRBJ2-3; the match to TRBD2 covers 11 bases. The germline V gene has CDR1 DFQATT and CDR2 SNEGSKA (reference sequence). With V trimmed by 4 bases and J by 3 bases, 3 bases remained unmatched. The CDR3 runs 14 residues. CDR3 nucleotides: TGCAGTGCTACGCGGACTAGCGGGACAGATACGCAGTATTTT. Translating it yields CSATRTSGTDTQYF.

This chain joins TRBV4-1 and TRBJ2-7; perhaps TRBD1 as D (6 bases). Germline CDR1 and CDR2: MGHRA and YSYEKL. Between the trimmed V and J ends, which lost 2 bases and 4 bases, there was a span of 15 bases. CDR3 length: 15 residues. The CDR3 region has the DNA TGCGCCAGCAGCCAACTACAGGGTCTACGGTACGAGCAGTACTTC. This sequence encodes CASSQLQGLRYEQYF.

This clonotype was detected ten times or more. J is TRBJ2-5 and V is TRBV5-6; D gene unclear. CDR1 SGHDT and CDR2 YYEEEE come from the germline V gene. V lost 2 bases, J lost 5 bases, and 13 bases lay in between. The length of the CDR3 is 14 residues. The CDR3 nucleotides read TGTGCCAGCAGCTTTTTGGCCTTGGGGGAGACCCAGTACTTC. It specifies CASSFLALGETQYF.

This clonotype was recorded at least ten times. Mismatch with germline at one junction end may stem from a read error. The chain combines TRBV20-1 with TRBJ2-1, with 9 bases aligning to TRBD2. CDR1 and CDR2 from the germline V gene are DFQATT and SNEGSKA (reference sequence). This CDR3 region has 12 residues. The CDR3 region has the DNA TGCAGTGCCAGAGGGGAAGGGACTAGCCAGTTCTTC. Protein sequence: CSARGEGTSQFF.

This clonotype has more than one count but fewer than ten. The V and J genes are TRBV12-3 or TRBV12-4 and TRBJ2-5; weak D call: TRBD2 (6 bases). CDR3 length: 15 residues. V dropped 5 bases and J dropped 5 bases, with 18 bases sitting between them. CDR3 nucleotide sequence: TGTGCCAGCAGTACCCGGACTACCCCGGTGGAGACCCAGTACTTC. Translation gives CASSTRTTPVETQYF.

This clonotype was seen repeatedly, ten times or more. CDR3 nucleotide sequence: TGCAGCGTGGATGTTGGCGCCGGGGAGCTGTTTTTT. This codes for CSVDVGAGELFF. The V gene is TRBV29-1, the J gene TRBJ2-2; D is uncertain. V shed 6 bases and J shed 6 bases, with 11 bases lying between them. The CDR3 covers 12 residues. CDR1 is SQVTM, CDR2 ANQGSEA, per germline.

The V and J genes are TRBV19 and TRBJ1-2; no definite D call. Per the germline V gene, CDR1 is LNHDA and CDR2 is SQIVND (reference sequence). This CDR3 contains 13 residues. V lost 3 bases and J lost 4, with 9 bases in between. The CDR3 loop is CASSIPQRYGYTF. The CDR3, as DNA: TGTGCCAGTAGTATCCCGCAGCGCTATGGCTACACCTTC.